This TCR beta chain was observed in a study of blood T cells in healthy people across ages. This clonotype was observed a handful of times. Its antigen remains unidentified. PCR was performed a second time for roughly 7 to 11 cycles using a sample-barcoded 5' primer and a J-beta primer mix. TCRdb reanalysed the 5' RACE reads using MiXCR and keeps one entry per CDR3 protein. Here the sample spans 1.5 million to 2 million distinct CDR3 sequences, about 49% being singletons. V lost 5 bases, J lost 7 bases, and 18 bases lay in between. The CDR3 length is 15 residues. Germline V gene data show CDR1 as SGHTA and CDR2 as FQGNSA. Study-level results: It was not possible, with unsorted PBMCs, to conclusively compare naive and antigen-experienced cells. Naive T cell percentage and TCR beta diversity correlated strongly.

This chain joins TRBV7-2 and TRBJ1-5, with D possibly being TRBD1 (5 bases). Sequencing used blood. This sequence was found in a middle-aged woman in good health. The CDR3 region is CASSRDRRYQQPQHF. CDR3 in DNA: TGTGCCAGCAGCAGGGACCGCCGGTATCAGCAGCCCCAGCATTTT.